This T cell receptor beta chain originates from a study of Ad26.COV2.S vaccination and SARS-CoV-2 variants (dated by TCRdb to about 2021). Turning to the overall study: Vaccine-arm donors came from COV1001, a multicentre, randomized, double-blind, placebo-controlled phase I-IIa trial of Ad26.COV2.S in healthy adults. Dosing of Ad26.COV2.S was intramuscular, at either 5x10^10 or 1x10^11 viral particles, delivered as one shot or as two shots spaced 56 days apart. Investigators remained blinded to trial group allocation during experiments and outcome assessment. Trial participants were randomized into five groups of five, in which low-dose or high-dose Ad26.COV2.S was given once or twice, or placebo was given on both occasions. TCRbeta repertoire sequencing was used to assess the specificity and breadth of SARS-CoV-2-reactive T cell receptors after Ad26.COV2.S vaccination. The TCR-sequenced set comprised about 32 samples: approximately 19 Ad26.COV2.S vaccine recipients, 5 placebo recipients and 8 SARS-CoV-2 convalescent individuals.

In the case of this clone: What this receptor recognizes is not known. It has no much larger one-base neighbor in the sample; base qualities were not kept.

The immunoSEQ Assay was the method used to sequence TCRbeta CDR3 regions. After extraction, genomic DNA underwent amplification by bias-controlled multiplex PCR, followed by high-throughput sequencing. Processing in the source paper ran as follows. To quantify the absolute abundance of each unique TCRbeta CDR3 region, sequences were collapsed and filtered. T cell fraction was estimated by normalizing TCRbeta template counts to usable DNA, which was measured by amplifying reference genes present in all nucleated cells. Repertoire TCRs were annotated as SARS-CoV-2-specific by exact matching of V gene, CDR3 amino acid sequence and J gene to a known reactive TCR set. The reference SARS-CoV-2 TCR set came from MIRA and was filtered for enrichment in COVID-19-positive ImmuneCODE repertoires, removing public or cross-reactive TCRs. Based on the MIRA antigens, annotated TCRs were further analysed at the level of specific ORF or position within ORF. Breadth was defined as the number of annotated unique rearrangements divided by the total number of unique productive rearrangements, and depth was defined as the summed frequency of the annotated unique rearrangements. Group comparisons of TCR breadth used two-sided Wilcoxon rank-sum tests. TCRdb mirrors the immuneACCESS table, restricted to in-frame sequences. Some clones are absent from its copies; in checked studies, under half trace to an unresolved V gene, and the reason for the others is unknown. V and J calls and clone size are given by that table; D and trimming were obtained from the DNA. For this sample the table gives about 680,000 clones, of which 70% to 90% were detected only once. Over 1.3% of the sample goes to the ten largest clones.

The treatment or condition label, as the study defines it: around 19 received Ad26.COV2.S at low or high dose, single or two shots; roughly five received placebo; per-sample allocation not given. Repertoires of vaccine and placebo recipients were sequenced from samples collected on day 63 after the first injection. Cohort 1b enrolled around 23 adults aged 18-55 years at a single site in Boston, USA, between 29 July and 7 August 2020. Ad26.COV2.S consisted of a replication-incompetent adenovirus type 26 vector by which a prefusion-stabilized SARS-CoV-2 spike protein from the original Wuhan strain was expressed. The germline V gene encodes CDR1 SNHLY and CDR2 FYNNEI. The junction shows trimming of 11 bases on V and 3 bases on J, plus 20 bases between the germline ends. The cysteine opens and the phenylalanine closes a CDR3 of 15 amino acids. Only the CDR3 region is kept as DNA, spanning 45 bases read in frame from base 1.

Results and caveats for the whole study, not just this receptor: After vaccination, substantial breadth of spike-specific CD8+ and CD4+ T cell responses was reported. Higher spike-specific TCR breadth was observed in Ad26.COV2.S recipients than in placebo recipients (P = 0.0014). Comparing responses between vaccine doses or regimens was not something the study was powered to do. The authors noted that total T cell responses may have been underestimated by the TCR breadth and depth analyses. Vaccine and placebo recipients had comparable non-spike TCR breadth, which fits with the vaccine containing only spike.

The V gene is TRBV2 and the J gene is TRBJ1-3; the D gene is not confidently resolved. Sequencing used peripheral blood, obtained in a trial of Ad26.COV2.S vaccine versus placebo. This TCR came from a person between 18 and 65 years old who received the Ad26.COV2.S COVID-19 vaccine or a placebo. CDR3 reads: CASNPATAFGNTIYF. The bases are TGTGCCTCTAATCCAGCCACAGCTTTTGGAAACACCATATATTTT.